This T cell receptor (beta chain) is from a study of T cell changes during pregnancy in multiple sclerosis. The germline CDR1 and CDR2 sequences are SGDLS and YYNGEE. J gave up 4 bases and V 4 bases, and 5 bases lay outside the gene matches. This CDR3 is built from 15 residues. Produced via immunoSEQ multiplex PCR; TCRdb's table is partial and in-frame only. Altogether approximately 44,000 clones are present, roughly 89% being singletons, with the ten largest covering under 0.65%. This sequence joins TRBV9 and TRBJ1-3; 10 bases are shared with TRBD1. The material was CD4+ T cells from peripheral blood mononuclear cells, obtained in the first trimester of pregnancy. The receptor was isolated from a female donor with multiple sclerosis, enrolled in a pregnancy study. The CDR3 DNA reads TGTGCCAGCAGCCCAGACAGGGGGCGAGGAAACACCATATATTTT. As protein: CASSPDRGRGNTIYF.